The next 30 T cell receptor beta chains were all read from a single sample in a study of blood T cell repertoires in COVID-19. Sequenced by immunoSEQ multiplex PCR; TCRdb stores in-frame clones only, minus some. The profile shows tens of thousands of clones, approximately 85% of them singletons. The sequencing input was peripheral blood. The receptors originated from a human donor in a cohort sampled during active COVID-19.

This rearrangement joins TRBV2 to TRBJ1-5; 7 bases are a match to TRBD1. CDR1 SNHLY and CDR2 FYNNEI come from the germline V gene. CDR3 length equals 14 residues. With V trimmed by 3 bases and J by 4 bases, 3 bases remained unmatched. CDR3: CASSDPRGNQPQHF. CDR3 bases: TGTGCCAGCAGTGACCCCAGGGGGAATCAGCCCCAGCATTTT.

The CDR3 here is CASSFGLRGKYF. CDR3 nucleotide sequence: TGTGCCAGCAGTTTCGGACTGCGAGGAAAGTATTTT. The chain has TRBV6-6 and TRBJ2-3, with D perhaps matching TRBD2 (5 bases). Trimming pared 4 bases from V and 13 bases from J, leaving 15 bases between. The CDR3 spans 12 residues. Germline CDR1 is MNHNY and CDR2 is SVGAGI (reference sequence).

The chain recombines TRBV4-1 with TRBJ2-7, with D tentatively TRBD1 (5 bases). CDR1 and CDR2 from the germline V gene are MGHRA and YSYEKL. V was pared by 8 bases and J by 6 bases, with 17 bases between. There are 13 residues in the CDR3. CDR3 in amino acids: CASGKGSQGEQYF. For the CDR3, the DNA is TGCGCCAGCGGGAAGGGGTCCCAGGGCGAGCAGTACTTC.

The genes are TRBV5-1 and TRBJ2-3; the D gene is possibly TRBD1 (6 bases). Germline loops: CDR1 SGHRS, CDR2 YFSETQ. V lost 0 bases and J 5 bases, leaving 13 bases between the germline ends. This CDR3 spans 15 amino acids. This CDR3 reads CASSLAVTGGDTQYF. CDR3 DNA: TGCGCCAGCAGCTTGGCCGTGACAGGAGGAGATACGCAGTATTTT.

This clone was recorded a few times. The rearrangement links TRBV7-2 to TRBJ1-6, with D uncertain. V was pared by 3 bases and J by 15 bases, with 21 bases between. Germline V gives CDR1 SGHTA, CDR2 FQGNSA. CDR3 length: 15 amino acids. The chain's CDR3 is CASSFPRSGPLLLHF. The CDR3 DNA reads as TGTGCCAGCAGCTTCCCTCGGTCAGGCCCCCTTCTCCTCCACTTT. Full variable domain (outside the CDR3, taken from reference TRBV7-2 and TRBJ1-6): GAGVSQSPSNKVTEKGKDVELRCDPISGHTALYWYRQSLGQGLEFLIYFQGNSAPDKSGLPSDRFSAERTGGSVSTLTIQRTQQEDSAVYLCASSFPRSGPLLLHFGNGTRLTVT.

V and J are TRBV5-1 and TRBJ2-7; TRBD1 matches at 7 bases. Germline V gives CDR1 SGHRS, CDR2 YFSETQ. Trimming at V came to 1 base and at J to 1 base, leaving 5 bases not matched to a gene. This CDR3 has 15 amino acids. As DNA, the CDR3 is TGCGCCAGCAGCTTGAGTGGGACAGTGTCCTACGAGCAGTACTTC. Protein: CASSLSGTVSYEQYF.

The chain is built from TRBV6-5 and TRBJ2-3; 8 bases fit TRBD2. Germline loops: CDR1 MNHEY, CDR2 SVGAGI. CDR3 length equals 14 residues. After removal of 7 bases from V and 3 bases from J, the junction contained 6 bases not matched to a gene. The CDR3: CASTGGGRTDTQYF. The DNA of the CDR3 is TGTGCCAGCACAGGCGGGGGGCGTACAGATACGCAGTATTTT.

This chain connects TRBV5-1 to TRBJ2-1, with 13 nucleotides matching TRBD2. CDR1 and CDR2 (germline): SGHRS, YFSETQ. The V gene end was trimmed by 3 bases and the J gene end by 0 bases; junction bases not matched to a gene: 6. The CDR3 is 18 amino acids. CDR3 sequence (DNA): TGCGCCAGCAGCTCTACTAGCGGGGGGGCGAGCTCCTACAATGAGCAGTTCTTC. Amino acids: CASSSTSGGASSYNEQFF.

The chain recombines TRBV5-8 with TRBJ2-2, with TRBD1 matching 7 bases. The CDR3 is made up of 16 amino acids. Losses at the gene ends were 0 bases for V and 4 bases for J; bases not matched to a gene: 6. Looked up from germline, CDR1 is SGHTS and CDR2 is YDEGEE. Here the CDR3 DNA reads TGTGCCAGCAGCTTGGTCGAGGGGGCGGTCACCGGGGAGCTGTTTTTT. Translation: CASSLVEGAVTGELFF. Full variable domain (rest looked up from reference TRBV5-8 and TRBJ2-2): EAGVTQSPTHLIKTRGQQATLRCSPISGHTSVYWYQQALGLGLQFLLWYDEGEERNRGNFPPRFSGRQFPNYSSELNVNALELEDSALYLCASSLVEGAVTGELFFGEGSRLTVL.

V usage is TRBV7-6 and J usage is TRBJ2-2; TRBD1 agrees at 8 bases. This CDR3 has 16 amino acids. Trimming took 2 bases from V and 7 from J; bases not matched to a gene: 9. Germline CDR1 is SGHVS and CDR2 is FNYEAQ. Here the CDR3 DNA reads TGTGCCAGCAGCTTAATTCACCTGACAGGGGACGGGGAGCTGTTTTTT. Its protein is CASSLIHLTGDGELFF.

The V gene is TRBV3-1 (or the pseudogene TRBV3-2), the J gene TRBJ2-3; D is perhaps TRBD1 (6 bases). Trimming left V 0 bases short and J 3 bases short, with 19 bases between. The CDR3 consists of 18 residues. In germline, CDR1 is LGHDT, CDR2 YNNKEL (reference sequence). The CDR3 spells CASSQDRSGAMGTDTQYF. CDR3 sequence (DNA): TGTGCCAGCAGCCAAGATCGTTCAGGGGCTATGGGAACAGATACGCAGTATTTT.

The chain carries TRBV18 and TRBJ2-6; 11 nucleotides line up with TRBD1. The V and J ends lost 1 base and 2 bases, in that order; junction bases with no gene match: 4. The CDR3 has 18 amino acids. Germline values: CDR1 KGHSH, CDR2 LQKENI. The CDR3 coding sequence is TGTGCCAGCTCACCACGGGGACAGGGGGGAGCTGGGGCCAACGTCCTGACTTTC. Translation: CASSPRGQGGAGANVLTF.

The chain links TRBV30 to TRBJ2-1; 9 bases fit TRBD1. Germline CDR1 and CDR2: GTSNPN and SVGIG (reference sequence). This CDR3 region has 13 residues. With 4 bases clipped from V and 8 bases from J, the junction kept 6 bases outside the gene matches. The CDR3 sequence is CAWNRQGGDEQFF. Written as DNA, the CDR3 is TGTGCCTGGAATCGACAGGGGGGCGATGAGCAGTTCTTC.

This sequence joins TRBV5-1 and TRBJ1-2; TRBD1 might be the D (6 bases). Germline CDR1 SGHRS, CDR2 YFSETQ. The V gene lost 5 bases and the J gene lost 4 bases, with 18 bases spanning the gap. The CDR3 sequence is 15 residues long. The CDR3 here is CASRDRGGDGYGYTF. The CDR3 region has the DNA TGCGCCAGCAGGGACCGAGGGGGGGACGGCTATGGCTACACCTTC.

The rearrangement links TRBV2 to TRBJ1-3; D is unresolved. The CDR3 totals 15 residues. Germline CDR1 is SNHLY and CDR2 is FYNNEI. The germline V and J ends were trimmed by 4 bases and 2 bases, with 12 bases remaining between them. CDR3 nucleotides: TGTGCCAGCAGTGGTGGAGGTAATCCTGGAAACACCATATATTTT. The encoded protein is CASSGGGNPGNTIYF.

The chain employs TRBV19 and TRBJ1-1, with 8 bases matching TRBD1. Trimming cost V 2 bases and J 7 bases; bases outside gene matches: 6. The germline gives CDR1 LNHDA, CDR2 SQIVND (reference sequence). CDR3 length equals 14 residues. The CDR3 loop is CASSIQGQALEAFF. As DNA, the CDR3 is TGTGCCAGTAGTATACAGGGACAGGCGCTTGAAGCTTTCTTT.

CDR3 bases: TGCGCCAGCAGCTTGACAGTCGAAACCTATGGCTACACCTTC. Residues: CASSLTVETYGYTF. The chain carries TRBV5-1 and TRBJ1-2; D unresolved. Trimming cost V 1 base and J 4 bases, with 11 bases left between them. Looked up from germline, CDR1 is SGHRS and CDR2 is YFSETQ. The CDR3 spans 14 residues.

The chain uses TRBV7-2 and TRBJ2-7; 8 bases line up with TRBD1. V lost 6 bases to trimming and J lost 4 bases; unmatched junction nucleotides: 8. CDR1 is SGHTA and CDR2 is FQGNSA in the germline V gene. The CDR3 has 14 amino acids. The CDR3 nucleotides read TGTGCCAGCAGTCAACCGGGACAGGCGTACGAGCAGTACTTC. This gives the protein CASSQPGQAYEQYF.

The rearrangement uses TRBV6-1 and TRBJ1-4; 11 positions match TRBD1. The CDR3 consists of 18 residues. V lost 3 bases and J lost 8; bases outside the gene matches: 14. The germline gives CDR1 MNHNS, CDR2 SASEGT. The CDR3 region is CASSDLRKGGQGEEKLFF. The CDR3 nucleotides read TGTGCCAGCAGTGACCTTAGAAAGGGGGGACAGGGGGAAGAAAAACTGTTTTTT.

V and J are TRBV5-1 and TRBJ1-6; D perhaps matches TRBD1 (5 bases). The CDR3 length is 13 residues. CDR1 is SGHRS, CDR2 YFSETQ, per germline. V was trimmed by 3 bases and J by 7 bases, leaving 8 bases between them. CDR3 in DNA: TGCGCCAGCAGCTGGGGGGTAAATTCACCCCTCCACTTT. It specifies CASSWGVNSPLHF. Full variable domain (remainder filled in from reference TRBV5-1 and TRBJ1-6): KAGVTQTPRYLIKTRGQQVTLSCSPISGHRSVSWYQQTPGQGLQFLFEYFSETQRNKGNFPGRFSGRQFSNSRSEMNVSTLELGDSALYLCASSWGVNSPLHFGNGTRLTVT.

This sequence joins TRBV3-1 (or the pseudogene TRBV3-2) and TRBJ1-2, with unresolved D. The CDR3 totals 14 residues. Germline CDR1 and CDR2: LGHDT and YNNKEL (reference sequence). The V end was cut by 1 base, the J end by 4 bases, with 10 bases between. CDR3 sequence: CASSQAFKSYGYTF. The CDR3 bases are TGTGCCAGCAGCCAAGCGTTTAAATCCTATGGCTACACCTTC.

The J gene is TRBJ1-4, the V gene TRBV2; a weak D match, TRBD1 (5 bases). Looked up from germline, CDR1 is SNHLY and CDR2 is FYNNEI. The CDR3 consists of 14 residues. V was pared by 4 bases and J by 8 bases, with 14 bases between. The chain's CDR3 is CASSVGRVWEKLFF. In DNA, the CDR3 is TGTGCCAGCAGTGTCGGCAGGGTTTGGGAAAAACTGTTTTTT. Drawing the rest from reference TRBV2 and TRBJ1-4, the complete variable domain is EPEVTQTPSHQVTQMGQEVILRCVPISNHLYFYWYRQILGQKVEFLVSFYNNEISEKSEIFDDQFSVERPDGSNFTLKIRSTKLEDSAMYFCASSVGRVWEKLFFGSGTQLSVL.

V gene TRBV5-1 combines with J gene TRBJ2-2, with TRBD1 identical over 7 bases. V was clipped by 4 bases and J by 0 bases; unmatched bases: 0. This CDR3 spans 14 amino acids. Per the germline V gene, CDR1 is SGHRS and CDR2 is YFSETQ. In DNA, the CDR3 is TGCGCCAGCAGCGGGACAGCGAACACCGGGGAGCTGTTTTTT. Encoded protein: CASSGTANTGELFF.

CDR3 loop: CASSEGGDFSAFF. CDR3 DNA: TGTGCCAGCAGTGAAGGCGGAGACTTCTCGGCTTTCTTT. The chain couples TRBV6-1 to TRBJ1-1, with D hard to call. The CDR3 runs 13 residues. The germline V and J ends were trimmed by 1 base and 11 bases, with 14 bases remaining between them. Per the germline V gene, CDR1 is MNHNS and CDR2 is SASEGT.

Regarding this clone: Other DNA sequences in this sample translate to the same CDR3. The chain employs TRBV12-3 or TRBV12-4 and TRBJ2-1, with D hard to call. The CDR3 runs to 13 residues. Trimming stripped 6 bases from V and 4 bases from J, with 10 bases between. CDR3: CASSRDTYNEQFF. CDR3 DNA: TGTGCCAGCAGCAGAGACACGTACAATGAGCAGTTCTTC.

This clone was detected only a few times. V usage is TRBV28 and J usage is TRBJ2-6; 10 bases fit TRBD1. With V trimmed by 5 bases and J by 1 base, 8 bases remained unmatched. The CDR3 is 18 amino acids. The germline V gene encodes CDR1 MDHEN and CDR2 SYDVKM. CDR3 amino acids: CASSELGTGESGANVLTF. The DNA of the CDR3 is TGTGCCAGCAGTGAACTCGGGACAGGGGAATCTGGGGCCAACGTCCTGACTTTC. The complete variable domain, with remaining parts taken from reference TRBV28 and TRBJ2-6, reads DVKVTQSSRYLVKRTGEKVFLECVQDMDHENMFWYRQDPGLGLRLIYFSYDVKMKEKGDIPEGYSVSREKKERFSLILESASTNQTSMYLCASSELGTGESGANVLTFGAGSRLTVL.

A single count supports this clone. The V call is TRBV7-9, the J call TRBJ2-2, with 10 positions matching TRBD1. There are 16 residues in the CDR3. Trimming removed 1 base from V and 3 bases from J; junction bases left unmatched: 2. Germline values: CDR1 SEHNR, CDR2 FQNEAQ (reference sequence). The CDR3 sequence: CASSLGGQGDTGELFF. The CDR3 coding sequence is TGTGCCAGCAGCTTAGGAGGACAGGGGGACACCGGGGAGCTGTTTTTT.

There are a few counts of this clone. V usage is TRBV6-2 or TRBV6-3 and J usage is TRBJ1-5, with a possible D match to TRBD1 (5 bases). CDR3 length: 15 amino acids. Between the trimmed V and J ends, which lost 1 base and 9 bases, there was a span of 16 bases. Germline V gene sequence: CDR1 MNHEY, CDR2 SVGEGT. CDR3 DNA sequence: TGTGCCAGCAGTTACTTTACAGGTGTGGTAGGGCCCCAGCATTTT. Its protein product is CASSYFTGVVGPQHF.

The chain couples TRBV6-4 to TRBJ2-2; 7 bases are shared with TRBD1. Trimming took 6 bases from V and 5 from J; bases not matched to a gene: 3. CDR1 and CDR2 (germline): MRHNA, SNTAGT. The CDR3 contains 13 residues. The CDR3 DNA sequence: TGTGCCAGCAGCTCGACAGGGACCGGGGAGCTGTTTTTT. Its translation: CASSSTGTGELFF.

The chain combines TRBV6-5 with TRBJ1-1; tentative D call: TRBD1 (5 bases). V was shortened by 6 bases and J by 4 bases, with 18 bases between the two germline ends. The CDR3 runs to 15 residues. The germline CDR1 and CDR2 sequences are MNHEY and SVGAGI. The DNA of the CDR3 is TGTGCCAGCAGCCTAGACAGTGGGGCCGGCACTGAAGCTTTCTTT. Its translation: CASSLDSGAGTEAFF.